This T cell receptor (beta chain) derives from a study of technical replicates of blood from a few donors (dated by TCRdb to about 2017). The library was obtained by the immunoSEQ multiplex PCR assay. TCRdb provides this immuneACCESS table in a form limited to in-frame rearrangements. Some clones are lacking; in checked studies, under half of them reflect an unresolved V gene, and why the rest are absent is not known. The sample profile shows 50,000 or so clones; 80% to 95% of them were found once. The top ten clonotypes cover about 3.7% of the sample. CDR1 and CDR2 are drawn from the germline V gene (reference sequence): MNHNY, SVGAGI. CDR3 length: 15 amino acids, cysteine to phenylalanine. Only the CDR3 part of the read is kept: 45 bases, read in frame from the first base. Relative to germline, V is 2 bases shorter and J is 9 bases shorter, with 16 bases between their ends. As to this clone: Its antigen remains unidentified. Per-nucleotide qualities are absent, and no much larger clonotype sits a single base away.

The TCR sequence derives from a human donor in good health. Some clones in this sample may be carry-over from other donors' samples. The source material was PBMCs. The chain is assembled from TRBV6-6 and TRBJ2-2; TRBD2 might be the D gene, on 6 matching bases. The DNA reads TGTGCCAGCAGTTACGGGGGGACCCAGCGAAGGGAGCTGTTTTTT. It encodes CASSYGGTQRRELFF.